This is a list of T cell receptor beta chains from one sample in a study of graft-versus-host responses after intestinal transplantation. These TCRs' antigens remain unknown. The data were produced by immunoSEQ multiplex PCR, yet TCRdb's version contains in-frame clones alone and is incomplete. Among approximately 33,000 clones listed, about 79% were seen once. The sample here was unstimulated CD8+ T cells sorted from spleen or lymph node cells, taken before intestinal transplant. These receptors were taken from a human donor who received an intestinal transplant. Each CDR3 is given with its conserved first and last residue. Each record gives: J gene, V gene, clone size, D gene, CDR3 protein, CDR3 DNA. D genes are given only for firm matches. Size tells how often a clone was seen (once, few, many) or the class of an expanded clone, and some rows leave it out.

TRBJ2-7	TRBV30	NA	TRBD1	CAWSYGQGAYEQYF	TGTGCCTGGAGTTATGGACAGGGGGCCTACGAGCAGTACTTC
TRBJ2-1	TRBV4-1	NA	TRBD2	CASSQDRRGVGNEQFF	TGCGCCAGCAGCCAAGATCGGCGGGGGGTCGGGAATGAGCAGTTCTTC
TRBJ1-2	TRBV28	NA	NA	CASSLWEYGYTF	TGTGCCAGCAGTTTATGGGAGTATGGCTACACCTTC
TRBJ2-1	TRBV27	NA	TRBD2	CASSQRGTYNEQFF	TGTGCCAGCAGTCAGCGGGGAACCTACAATGAGCAGTTCTTC
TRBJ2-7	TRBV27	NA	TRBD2	CASRLLAGGAYEQYF	TGTGCCAGCAGGCTCTTAGCGGGAGGGGCCTACGAGCAGTACTTC
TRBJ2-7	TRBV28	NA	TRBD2	CASSPGLADSYEQYF	TGTGCCAGCAGTCCAGGACTAGCGGACTCCTACGAGCAGTACTTC
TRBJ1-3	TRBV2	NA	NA	CASTPDRASGNTIYF	TGTGCCAGCACCCCTGACAGAGCCTCTGGAAACACCATATATTTT
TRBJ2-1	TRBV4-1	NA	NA	CASSQARTVINEQFF	TGCGCCAGCAGCCAGGCTCGGACAGTAATCAATGAGCAGTTCTTC
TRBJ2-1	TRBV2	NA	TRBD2	CASFPSGGNEQFF	TGTGCCAGCTTTCCTAGCGGGGGAAATGAGCAGTTCTTC
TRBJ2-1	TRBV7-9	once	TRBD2	CASSPRTSGMRKQFF	TGTGCCAGCAGCCCCAGGACTAGCGGGATGAGAAAGCAGTTCTTC
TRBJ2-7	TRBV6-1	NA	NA	CASSEDLGQSYEQYF	TGTGCCAGCAGTGAAGATCTGGGGCAGTCCTACGAGCAGTACTTC
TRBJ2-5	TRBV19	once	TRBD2	CASSMGLAGPETQYF	TGTGCCAGTAGTATGGGACTAGCGGGGCCGGAGACCCAGTACTTC
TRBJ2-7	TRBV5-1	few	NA	CASSLGTDSHEQYF	TGCGCCAGCAGCTTGGGGACAGATTCCCACGAGCAGTACTTC
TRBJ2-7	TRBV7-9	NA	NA	CASSSGPYEQYF	TGTGCCAGCAGCTCGGGTCCCTACGAGCAGTACTTC
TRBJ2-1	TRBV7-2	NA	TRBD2	CASSWTGTSGSIEQFF	TGTGCCAGCAGCTGGACCGGGACTAGCGGGAGCATTGAGCAGTTCTTC
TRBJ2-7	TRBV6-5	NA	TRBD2	CASSYSRGNMGEQYF	TGTGCCAGCAGTTACTCGCGGGGGAATATGGGAGAGCAGTACTTC
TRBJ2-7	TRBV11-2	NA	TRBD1	CASSLGTGGLSSYEQYF	TGTGCCAGCAGCTTAGGGACAGGGGGCCTGAGCTCCTACGAGCAGTACTTC
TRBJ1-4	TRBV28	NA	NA	CASSPPHDTGPREKLFF	TGTGCCAGCAGCCCCCCTCACGACACAGGGCCGAGGGAAAAACTGTTTTTT
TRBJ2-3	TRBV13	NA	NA	CASSLWGAPMFADTQYF	TGTGCCAGCAGCCTCTGGGGAGCGCCGATGTTCGCAGATACGCAGTATTTT
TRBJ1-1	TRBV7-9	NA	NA	CASSLIISGITEAFF	TGTGCCAGCAGCTTAATCATTTCAGGGATCACTGAAGCTTTCTTT
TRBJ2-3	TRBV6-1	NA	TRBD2	CASSGTSGGPDTQYF	TGTGCCAGCAGTGGGACTAGCGGGGGCCCAGATACGCAGTATTTT
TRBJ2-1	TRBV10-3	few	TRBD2	CAISTTSGGWHEQFF	TGTGCCATCAGTACTACTAGCGGGGGGTGGCATGAGCAGTTCTTC
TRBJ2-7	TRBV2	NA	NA	CASSDYRVHEQYF	TGTGCCAGCAGCGATTACAGGGTTCACGAGCAGTACTTC
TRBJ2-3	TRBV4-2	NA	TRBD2	CASSQGTSNTDTQYF	TGTGCCAGCAGCCAAGGGACTAGCAACACAGATACGCAGTATTTT